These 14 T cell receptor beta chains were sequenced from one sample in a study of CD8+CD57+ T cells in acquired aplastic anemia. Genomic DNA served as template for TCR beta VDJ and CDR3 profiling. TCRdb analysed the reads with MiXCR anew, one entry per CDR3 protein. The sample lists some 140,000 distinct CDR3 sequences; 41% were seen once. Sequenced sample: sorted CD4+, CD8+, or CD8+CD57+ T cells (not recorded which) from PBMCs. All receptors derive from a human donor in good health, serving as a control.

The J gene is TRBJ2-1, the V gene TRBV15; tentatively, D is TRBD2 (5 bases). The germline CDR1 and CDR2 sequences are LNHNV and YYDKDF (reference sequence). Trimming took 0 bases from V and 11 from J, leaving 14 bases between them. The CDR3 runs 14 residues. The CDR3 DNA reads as TGTGCCACCAGCAGAGATCTGGTTCCCGGGAAGCAGTTCTTC. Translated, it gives CATSRDLVPGKQFF.

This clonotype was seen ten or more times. The CDR3 protein is CASSWSGTGTEAFF. DNA of the CDR3: TGCGCCAGCTCTTGGTCCGGGACGGGTACTGAAGCTTTCTTT. J is TRBJ1-1 and V is TRBV5-1; maybe TRBD1 (5 bases). There are 14 residues in the CDR3. The V gene's germline CDR1 is SGHRS and CDR2 YFSETQ. V lost 7 bases and J lost 5, with 18 bases in between.

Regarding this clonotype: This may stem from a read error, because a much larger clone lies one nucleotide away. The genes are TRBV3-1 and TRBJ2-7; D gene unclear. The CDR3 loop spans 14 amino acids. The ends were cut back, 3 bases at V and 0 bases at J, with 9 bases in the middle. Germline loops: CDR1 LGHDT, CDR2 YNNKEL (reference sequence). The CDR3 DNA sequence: TGTGCCAGCAGCCAGAACGCCCCCTCCTACGAGCAGTACTTC. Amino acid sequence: CASSQNAPSYEQYF.

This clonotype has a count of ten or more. The CDR3 DNA reads TGTGCCAGCAGCTTAGGTACGGGAACCTACGAGCAGTACTTC. Its translation is CASSLGTGTYEQYF. This rearrangement joins TRBV7-2 to TRBJ2-7, with D perhaps matching TRBD2 (5 bases). V lost 1 base and J 2 bases, leaving 9 bases between the germline ends. The CDR3 is 14 residues long. Germline loops: CDR1 SGHTA, CDR2 FQGNSA.

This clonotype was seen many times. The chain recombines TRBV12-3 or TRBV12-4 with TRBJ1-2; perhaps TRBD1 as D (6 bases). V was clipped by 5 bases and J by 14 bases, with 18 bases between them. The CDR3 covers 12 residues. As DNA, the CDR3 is TGTGCCAGCAGTCGGTCCAGGGGCGAGGTGACCTTC. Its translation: CASSRSRGEVTF.

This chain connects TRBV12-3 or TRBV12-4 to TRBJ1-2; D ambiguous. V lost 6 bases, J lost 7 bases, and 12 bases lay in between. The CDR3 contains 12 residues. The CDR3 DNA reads TGTGCCAGCAGAACCCAAGGGAGTGGCTACACCTTC. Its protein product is CASRTQGSGYTF.

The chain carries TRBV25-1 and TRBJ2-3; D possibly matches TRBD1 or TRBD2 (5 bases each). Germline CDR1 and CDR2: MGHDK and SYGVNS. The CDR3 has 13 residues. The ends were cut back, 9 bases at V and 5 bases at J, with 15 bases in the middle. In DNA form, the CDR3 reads TGTGCCAGTAACGGGGCCCGAGGAGATACGCAGTATTTT. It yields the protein CASNGARGDTQYF.

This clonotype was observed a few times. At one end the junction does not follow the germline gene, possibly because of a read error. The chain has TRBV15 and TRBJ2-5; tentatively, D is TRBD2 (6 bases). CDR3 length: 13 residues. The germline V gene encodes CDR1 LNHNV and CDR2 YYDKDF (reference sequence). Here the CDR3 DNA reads TGTGCCACCAGCAGAGCGACCCGGGAGACCCAGTATTTC. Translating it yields CATSRATRETQYF. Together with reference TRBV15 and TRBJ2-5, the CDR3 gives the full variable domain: DAMVIQNPRYQVTQFGKPVTLSCSQTLNHNVMYWYQQKSSQAPKLLFHYYDKDFNNEADTPDNFQSRRPNTSFCFLDIRSPGLGDTAMYLCATSRATRETQYFGPGTRLLVL.

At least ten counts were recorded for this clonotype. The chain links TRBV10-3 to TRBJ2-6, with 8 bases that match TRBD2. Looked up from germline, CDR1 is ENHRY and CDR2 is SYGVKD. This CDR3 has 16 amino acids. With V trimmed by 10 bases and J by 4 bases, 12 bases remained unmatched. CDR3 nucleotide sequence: TGTGCCACGGCCGGGACTAGGGGATGGGGGGCCAACGTCCTGACTTTC. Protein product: CATAGTRGWGANVLTF.

The CDR3 region has the DNA TGTGCCAGCAGCCAAGATTGGCTGCGAGCCTCCTACGAGCAGTACTTC. Translated: CASSQDWLRASYEQYF. The gene calls are TRBV3-1 and TRBJ2-7; no reliable D call. This CDR3 comprises 16 residues. Germline CDR1 LGHDT, CDR2 YNNKEL (reference sequence). Between the trimmed V and J ends, which lost 0 bases and 0 bases, there was a span of 12 bases.

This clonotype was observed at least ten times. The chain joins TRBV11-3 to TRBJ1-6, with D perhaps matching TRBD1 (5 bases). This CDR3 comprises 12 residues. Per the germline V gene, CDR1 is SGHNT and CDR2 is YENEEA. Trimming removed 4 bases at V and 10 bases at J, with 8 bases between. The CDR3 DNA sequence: TGTGCCAGCAGCTGGGACGACTCACCCCTCCACTTT. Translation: CASSWDDSPLHF.

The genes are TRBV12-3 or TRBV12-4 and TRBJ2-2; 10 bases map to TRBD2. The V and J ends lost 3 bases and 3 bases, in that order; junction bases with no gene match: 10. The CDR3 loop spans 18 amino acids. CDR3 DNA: TGTGCCAGCAGTTTTCCCGATCTAGCGGGGGCTTACACCGGGGAGCTGTTTTTT. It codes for CASSFPDLAGAYTGELFF.

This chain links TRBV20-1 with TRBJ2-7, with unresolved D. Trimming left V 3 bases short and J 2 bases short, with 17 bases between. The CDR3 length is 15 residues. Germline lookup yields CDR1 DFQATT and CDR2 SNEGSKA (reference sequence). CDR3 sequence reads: CSASPPRAAAYEQYF. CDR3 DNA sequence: TGCAGTGCTAGCCCTCCTAGGGCTGCAGCCTACGAGCAGTACTTC.

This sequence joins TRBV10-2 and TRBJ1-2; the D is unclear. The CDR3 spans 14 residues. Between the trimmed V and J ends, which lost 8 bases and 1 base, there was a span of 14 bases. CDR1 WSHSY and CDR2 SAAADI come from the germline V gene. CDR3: CASCRDTNNYGYTF. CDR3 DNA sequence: TGCGCCAGCTGCAGAGACACCAATAACTATGGCTACACCTTC.